The TCR beta chain under discussion was sequenced for a study of blood T cell repertoires in COVID-19. Study overall: Both acute and convalescent COVID-19 samples were obtained from the United States, Italy and Spain.

The V segment lost 4 bases and the J segment 1 base; nucleotides outside the gene matches: 8. This CDR3 is 17 amino acids long. The germline V gene encodes CDR1 SGHNT and CDR2 YYREEE (reference sequence). Repertoires were generated with immunoSEQ multiplex PCR, while TCRdb's copy carries only in-frame clones and drops some. The sample has 310,000 or so clones, 86% seen once. This TCR was recovered from a woman aged 50 to 60 with acute or convalescent COVID-19. The V and J genes are TRBV5-4 and TRBJ2-2; 9 bases fit TRBD1. Specimen: peripheral blood. The CDR3 is CASSLGMGQGNTGELFF. CDR3 bases: TGTGCCAGCAGCCTGGGGATGGGACAGGGGAACACCGGGGAGCTGTTTTTT.